This T cell receptor beta chain comes out of a study of blood T cells in healthy people across ages. Then a second PCR, running roughly 7 to 11 cycles, was carried out with a sample-barcoded 5' primer and a J-beta primer mix. A template-switch adaptor that had 12 random nucleotides put a tag on each cDNA molecule. MiXCR, applied by TCRdb to the 5' RACE reads, yields one record per CDR3 protein. The sample contains about 1,800,000 distinct CDR3 sequences, 25% to 30% of which appear only once. This clonotype has a handful of counts. The CDR3 covers 15 residues. J was trimmed by 6 bases and V by 1 base; bases with no gene match: 5. Looked up from germline, CDR1 is LGHDT and CDR2 is YNNKEL (reference sequence).

The sequence was obtained from a woman aged 25-40 years in good health. The sequencing sample was made of blood. This rearrangement joins TRBV3-1 to TRBJ2-7; 11 positions agree with TRBD2. CDR3 loop: CASSQVLAGAGEQYF. Here the CDR3 DNA reads TGTGCCAGCAGCCAAGTACTAGCGGGAGCAGGCGAGCAGTACTTC.